The source of this T cell receptor (beta chain) is a study of cytomegalovirus exposure and HLA in healthy donors. Germline CDR1 reads MNHNY; CDR2 reads SVGAGI (reference sequence). The V and J ends lost 8 bases and 4 bases respectively, with 17 bases between them. The CDR3 runs to 14 residues. This clone appeared a few times. The table came from immunoSEQ multiplex PCR; TCRdb's copy has only in-frame clones and leaves some out. The data show 200,000 to 250,000 clones, around 90% seen once. This TCR was recovered from a woman in her late teens or twenties in good health and CMV-seronegative. The sequenced sample was PBMCs. The V call is TRBV6-6, the J call TRBJ1-1; unclear D gene. In DNA, the CDR3 is TGTGCCAGCCCTAAGACGGAGGGCGGCACTGAAGCTTTCTTT. It yields the protein CASPKTEGGTEAFF.